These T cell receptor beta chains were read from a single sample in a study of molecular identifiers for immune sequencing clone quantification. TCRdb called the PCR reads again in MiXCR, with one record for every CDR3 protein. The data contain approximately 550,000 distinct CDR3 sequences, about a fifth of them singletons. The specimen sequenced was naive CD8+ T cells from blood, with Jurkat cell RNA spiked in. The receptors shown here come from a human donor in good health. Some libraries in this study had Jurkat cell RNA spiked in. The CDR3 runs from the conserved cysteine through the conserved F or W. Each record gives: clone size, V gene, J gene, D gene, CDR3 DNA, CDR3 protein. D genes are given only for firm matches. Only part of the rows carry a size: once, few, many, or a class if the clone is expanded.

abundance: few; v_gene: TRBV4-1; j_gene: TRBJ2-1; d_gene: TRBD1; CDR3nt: TGCGCCAGCAGCCAAGGATTGGGACAGGAGCAGTTCTTC; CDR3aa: CASSQGLGQEQFF
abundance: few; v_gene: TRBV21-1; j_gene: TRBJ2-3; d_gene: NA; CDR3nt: TGTGCCAGCAGTTGGAGGGGGCGGACAGGGGGGGCAGATACGCAGTATTTT; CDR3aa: CASSWRGRTGGADTQYF
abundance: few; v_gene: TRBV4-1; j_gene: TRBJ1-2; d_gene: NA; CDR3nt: TGCGCCAGCAGCCAAGCCGGGGACGGACCATATGGCTACACCTTC; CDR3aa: CASSQAGDGPYGYTF
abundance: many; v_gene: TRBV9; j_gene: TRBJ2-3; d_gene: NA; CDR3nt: TGTGCCAGCAGCGGGGCCCGGGTAGATACGCAGTATTTT; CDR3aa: CASSGARVDTQYF
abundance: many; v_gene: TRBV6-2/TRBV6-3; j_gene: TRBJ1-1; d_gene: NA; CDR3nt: TGTGCCAGCAGCCTGAACATCAGGGGTGGAACTGAAGCTTTCTTT; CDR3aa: CASSLNIRGGTEAFF
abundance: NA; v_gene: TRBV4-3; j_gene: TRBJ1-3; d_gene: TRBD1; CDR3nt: TGCGCCAGCAGCCAAGAGATGGAGACAGGGCTAGGAAACACCATATATTTT; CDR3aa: CASSQEMETGLGNTIYF
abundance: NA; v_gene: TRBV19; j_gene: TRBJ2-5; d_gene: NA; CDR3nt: TGTGCCAGTAGATCGGGACTTGGGGAAGCCCAGTACTTC; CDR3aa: CASRSGLGEAQYF
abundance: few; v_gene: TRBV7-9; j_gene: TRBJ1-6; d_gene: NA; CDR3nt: TGTGCCAGCAGCTCAGAATTCCGGTCTTATAATTCACCCCTCCACTTT; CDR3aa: CASSSEFRSYNSPLHF
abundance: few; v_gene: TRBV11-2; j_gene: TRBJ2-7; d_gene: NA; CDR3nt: TGTGCCAGCTCCTACTCCGGCACAGGGAGCTCCTACGAGCAGTACTTC; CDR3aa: CASSYSGTGSSYEQYF
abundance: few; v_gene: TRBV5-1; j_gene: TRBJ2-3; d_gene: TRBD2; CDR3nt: TGCGCCAGCAGCTTGCCGAAACTTAGCGGGCGGGCCTCCCCTAGCACAGATACGCAGTATTTT; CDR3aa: CASSLPKLSGRASPSTDTQYF
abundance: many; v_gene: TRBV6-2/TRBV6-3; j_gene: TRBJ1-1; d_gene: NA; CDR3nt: TGTGCCAGCAGTTACTCGTGGGACACTGAAGCTTTCTTT; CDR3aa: CASSYSWDTEAFF
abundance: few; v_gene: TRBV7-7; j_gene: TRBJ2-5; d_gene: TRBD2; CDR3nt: TGTGCTAGCAGCTTCCTTAGCGGGCTAGAAATGGGTTTTGAGACCCAGTACTTC; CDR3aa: CASSFLSGLEMGFETQYF
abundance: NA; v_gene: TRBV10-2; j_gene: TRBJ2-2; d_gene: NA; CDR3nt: TGCGCCAGCCTGTATTCCGGGGAGCTGTTTTTT; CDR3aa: CASLYSGELFF
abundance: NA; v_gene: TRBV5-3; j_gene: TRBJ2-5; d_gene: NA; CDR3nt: TGTGCCAGCAGCTTGAAAATAGCAGCAGAGACCCAGTACTTC; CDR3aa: CASSLKIAAETQYF
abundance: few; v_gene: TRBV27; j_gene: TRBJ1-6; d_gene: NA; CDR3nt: TGTGCCAGCAGTTTATCGCGAGGAGGGTTGGGATCACCCCTCCACTTT; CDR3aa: CASSLSRGGLGSPLHF
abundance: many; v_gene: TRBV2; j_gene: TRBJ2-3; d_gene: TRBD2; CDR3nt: TGTGCCAGCAGTGAAGGGACTAGCGGGATTTCTACAGATACGCAGTATTTT; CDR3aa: CASSEGTSGISTDTQYF